What follows are 22 T cell receptor beta chains derived from one specimen sequenced in a study of PD-L1 blockade in urothelial cancer. This table comes from immunoSEQ multiplex PCR, and its TCRdb copy is limited to in-frame clones, with some not included. The table shows approximately 46,000 clones, with 70% to 85% occurring only once. Sequenced material: PBMCs, taken around atezolizumab (anti-PD-L1) treatment. The origin of the receptors is a man aged 65-85 years with urothelial cancer.

The chain joins TRBV9 to TRBJ1-3, with a tentative D call TRBD1 (5 bases). Germline CDR1 and CDR2: SGDLS and YYNGEE. The CDR3 runs 15 residues. The germline V and J ends were trimmed by 0 bases and 7 bases, with 14 bases remaining between them. The CDR3 here is CASSVAGAVENTIYF. The DNA for the CDR3 is TGTGCCAGCAGCGTAGCTGGGGCCGTAGAGAACACCATATATTTT.

The rearrangement links TRBV4-2 to TRBJ2-7; the D gene is possibly TRBD1 (7 bases). This CDR3 contains 15 residues. V dropped 5 bases and J dropped 1 base, with 15 bases sitting between them. Germline V gene lookup returns CDR1 LGHNA and CDR2 YNFKEQ. CDR3 loop: CASSMEGTVSYEQYF. The CDR3 coding sequence is TGTGCCAGCAGCATGGAGGGGACAGTATCCTACGAGCAGTACTTC.

This sequence joins TRBV28 and TRBJ1-2; TRBD1 matches at 10 bases. The length of the CDR3 is 17 residues. V lost 8 bases to trimming and J lost 3 bases; unmatched junction nucleotides: 15. Germline V gives CDR1 MDHEN, CDR2 SYDVKM. CDR3 region: CASEPDGQGEFYYGYTF. CDR3 DNA: TGTGCCAGCGAACCTGACGGACAGGGGGAGTTTTACTATGGCTACACCTTC.

This clone was seen only a few times. This rearrangement joins TRBV6-5 to TRBJ2-1, with D hard to call. V was trimmed by 0 bases and J by 1 base, leaving 7 bases between them. Germline lookup yields CDR1 MNHEY and CDR2 SVGAGI. CDR3 size: 15 residues. In nucleotides, the CDR3 is TGTGCCAGCAGTTACTCGGCGGCTTCCTACAATGAGCAGTTCTTC. This translates into CASSYSAASYNEQFF.

CDR3 in DNA: TGTGCCAGTAGTGATACAGGGGGCCTGCTCGGTTATGGCTACACCTTC. Protein: CASSDTGGLLGYGYTF. The chain has TRBV19 and TRBJ1-2; 9 bases are a match to TRBD1. CDR1 is LNHDA and CDR2 is SQIVND in the germline V gene (reference sequence). Trimming cost V 5 bases and J 5 bases; bases outside gene matches: 12. The CDR3 sequence is 16 residues long.

V gene TRBV6-1 combines with J gene TRBJ1-3; D ambiguous. The CDR3 covers 14 residues. Trimming removed 3 bases from V and 7 bases from J, with 13 bases in between. CDR1 is MNHNS, CDR2 SASEGT, per germline. The DNA for the CDR3 is TGTGCCAGCAGTGAGGCGTCAGGCGCTAACACCATATATTTT. Its translation: CASSEASGANTIYF.

The chain couples TRBV28 to TRBJ2-3; 7 nucleotides line up with TRBD1. The CDR3 is 14 residues long. J was trimmed by 4 bases and V by 3 bases; bases with no gene match: 4. The germline CDR1 and CDR2 sequences are MDHEN and SYDVKM. The CDR3 DNA is TGTGCCAGCAGTTTGGGCCAGGGGGCAGATACGCAGTATTTT. Its protein is CASSLGQGADTQYF. Combining the CDR3 with reference TRBV28 and TRBJ2-3 gives the whole variable domain DVKVTQSSRYLVKRTGEKVFLECVQDMDHENMFWYRQDPGLGLRLIYFSYDVKMKEKGDIPEGYSVSREKKERFSLILESASTNQTSMYLCASSLGQGADTQYFGPGTRLTVL.

This sequence joins TRBV29-1 and TRBJ1-5; the D is unclear. Germline V CDR1 and CDR2: SQVTM, ANQGSEA. The CDR3 sequence is 12 residues long. Trimming pared 5 bases from V and 3 bases from J, leaving 8 bases between. The CDR3 region has the DNA TGCAGCGTTCGGCAGGACAATCAGCCCCAGCATTTT. Translation gives CSVRQDNQPQHF.

This chain uses TRBV13 with TRBJ2-4, with D possibly being TRBD1 (6 bases). This CDR3 region has 14 residues. Trimming pared 5 bases from V and 3 bases from J, leaving 11 bases between. Germline V gives CDR1 PRHDT, CDR2 FYEKMQ (reference sequence). The CDR3 region is CASSPRGSKNIQYF. The DNA for the CDR3 is TGTGCCAGCAGCCCTAGGGGGAGCAAAAACATTCAGTACTTC.

This chain connects TRBV7-9 to TRBJ1-4; 7 nucleotides agree with TRBD1. CDR3 length: 16 residues. Germline V gene lookup returns CDR1 SEHNR and CDR2 FQNEAQ (reference sequence). The trim removed 5 bases at V and 1 base at J, leaving 7 bases unmatched. CDR3 DNA: TGTGCCAGCAGCAAAGGCAGGGGGGTAACTAATGAAAAACTGTTTTTT. As protein: CASSKGRGVTNEKLFF. Full variable domain (outside the CDR3, taken from reference TRBV7-9 and TRBJ1-4): DTGVSQNPRHKITKRGQNVTFRCDPISEHNRLYWYRQTLGQGPEFLTYFQNEAQLEKSRLLSDRFSAERPKGSFSTLEIQRTEQGDSAMYLCASSKGRGVTNEKLFFGSGTQLSVL.

V usage is TRBV7-9 and J usage is TRBJ2-1; 7 bases line up with TRBD1. The CDR3 is 13 amino acids. Per germline, CDR1 SEHNR and CDR2 FQNEAQ (reference sequence). Trimming at V came to 6 bases and at J to 6 bases, leaving 5 bases not matched to a gene. CDR3 amino acids: CASSSGGSNEQFF. The CDR3 DNA reads TGTGCCAGCAGTTCAGGGGGAAGCAATGAGCAGTTCTTC.

This clone showed up just once. CDR3 loop: CASSSGYTEAFF. The CDR3 DNA follows: TGTGCCAGCAGCTCAGGGTACACTGAAGCTTTCTTT. The chain uses TRBV7-2 and TRBJ1-1; a possible D gene is TRBD1 (5 bases). The CDR3 loop spans 12 amino acids. CDR1 is SGHTA and CDR2 is FQGNSA in the germline V gene. V dropped 4 bases and J dropped 3 bases, with 6 bases sitting between them.

This clone has only one observation. The chain carries TRBV27 and TRBJ2-7; 7 nucleotides match TRBD1. Per germline, CDR1 MNHEY and CDR2 SMNVEV (reference sequence). Losses at the gene ends were 3 bases for V and 3 bases for J; bases not matched to a gene: 11. The CDR3 is made up of 16 amino acids. CDR3 sequence: CASSFTGTATYYEQYF. As DNA, the CDR3 is TGTGCCAGCAGTTTCACTGGGACAGCTACCTACTACGAGCAGTACTTC.

The chain employs TRBV28 and TRBJ2-2, with TRBD1 identical over 9 bases. The CDR3 length is 16 residues. Germline lookup yields CDR1 MDHEN and CDR2 SYDVKM. Trimming removed 1 base from V and 1 base from J; junction bases left unmatched: 1. CDR3 amino acids: CASSLYRGQNTGELFF. CDR3 bases: TGTGCCAGCAGTTTATACAGGGGGCAGAACACCGGGGAGCTGTTTTTT.

The J gene is TRBJ1-4, the V gene TRBV5-1; 8 bases are a match to TRBD1. Germline CDR1 SGHRS, CDR2 YFSETQ. The CDR3 extends over 15 amino acids. The trim removed 5 bases at V and 8 bases at J, leaving 11 bases unmatched. CDR3 nucleotides: TGCGCCAGCAGTTCTGCCCAGGGGGCGGGCGAAAAACTGTTTTTT. Protein product: CASSSAQGAGEKLFF. Using reference TRBV5-1 and TRBJ1-4 for the parts outside the CDR3, the full variable domain is KAGVTQTPRYLIKTRGQQVTLSCSPISGHRSVSWYQQTPGQGLQFLFEYFSETQRNKGNFPGRFSGRQFSNSRSEMNVSTLELGDSALYLCASSSAQGAGEKLFFGSGTQLSVL.

The V call is TRBV4-3, the J call TRBJ1-2; no clear D gene. The CDR3 is 16 amino acids. CDR1 is LGHNA, CDR2 YSLEER, per germline. The V gene lost 0 bases and the J gene lost 0 bases, with 11 bases spanning the gap. The chain's CDR3 is CASSQDRTTSNYGYTF. The CDR3 bases are TGCGCCAGCAGCCAAGACCGGACTACGTCTAACTATGGCTACACCTTC.

This clone appeared a single time. The rearrangement links TRBV7-2 to TRBJ2-2, with TRBD2 matching over 15 bases. CDR3 length equals 19 residues. The trim removed 5 bases at V and 4 bases at J, leaving 11 bases unmatched. CDR1 and CDR2 (germline): SGHTA, FQGNSA. Written as DNA, the CDR3 is TGTGCCAGCAGCCTCCAGGGACTAGCGGGGGGAGGGAGCACCGGGGAGCTGTTTTTT. Its protein product is CASSLQGLAGGGSTGELFF.

This clone was counted once. This rearrangement joins TRBV7-3 to TRBJ2-2; 7 bases fit TRBD1. CDR3 length: 16 residues. Losses at the gene ends were 5 bases for V and 4 bases for J; bases not matched to a gene: 10. From germline, CDR1 is SGHTA and CDR2 FQGTGA. The CDR3 reads CASSPTGIFGTGELFF. CDR3 DNA: TGTGCCAGCAGCCCGACAGGGATCTTTGGCACCGGGGAGCTGTTTTTT.

The J gene is TRBJ2-5, the V gene TRBV5-4; 7 positions agree with TRBD1. Losses at the gene ends were 4 bases for V and 2 bases for J; bases not matched to a gene: 5. Germline V lookup: CDR1 SGHNT, CDR2 YYREEE (reference sequence). The CDR3 sequence is 14 residues long. CDR3 protein: CASSPGDSQETQYF. In DNA, the CDR3 is TGTGCCAGCAGCCCCGGGGACAGTCAAGAGACCCAGTACTTC.

This clone occurred a few times. Here the CDR3 reads CASKLKGGAGELFF. The CDR3 DNA reads TGCGCCAGCAAACTTAAAGGGGGCGCCGGGGAGCTGTTTTTT. This chain links TRBV5-1 with TRBJ2-2; 7 bases line up with TRBD1. This CDR3 is built from 14 residues. The trim removed 6 bases at V and 6 bases at J, leaving 8 bases unmatched. CDR1 and CDR2 (germline): SGHRS, YFSETQ.

This clone has just a few counts. The rearrangement uses TRBV11-2 and TRBJ2-1; no reliable D call. V was shortened by 6 bases and J by 7 bases, with 13 bases between the two germline ends. CDR1 SGHAT and CDR2 FQNNGV come from the germline V gene. The CDR3 has 13 amino acids. The CDR3 reads CASSPGRLNEQFF. In DNA form, the CDR3 reads TGTGCCAGCAGTCCCGGTCGTCTAAATGAGCAGTTCTTC.

The count of this clone is one. V is TRBV9 and J is TRBJ2-7; tentatively, D is TRBD2 (6 bases). This CDR3 has 13 residues. Trimming pared 3 bases from V and 7 bases from J, leaving 14 bases between. CDR1 and CDR2 from the germline V gene are SGDLS and YYNGEE. CDR3 protein: CASSAGGVGEQYF. In nucleotides, the CDR3 is TGTGCCAGCAGCGCCGGGGGAGTCGGGGAGCAGTACTTC.